This T cell receptor beta chain was identified during a study of blood T cell repertoires in COVID-19. Background on the study: The samples span acute and convalescent COVID-19 from the United States, Italy and Spain. The analysed material was cDNA or gDNA that came from T cells, B-cell-depleted T cells, or PBMCs.

Sequenced by immunoSEQ multiplex PCR; TCRdb stores in-frame clones only, minus some. This table holds about 59,000 clones, around 81% found once. This CDR3 contains 14 residues. Germline values: CDR1 MNHEY, CDR2 SVGAGI. With 5 bases removed from V and 2 bases from J, the gap between germline ends came to 12 bases. Sequencing input: peripheral blood. The receptor was derived from a man aged 60 to 69 with acute or convalescent COVID-19. The chain combines TRBV6-5 with TRBJ1-1; possibly TRBD1 for D (5 bases). CDR3 DNA: TGTGCCAGCAGTCCAGGGAAATCAAACACTGAAGCTTTCTTT. It is translated as CASSPGKSNTEAFF.